This T cell receptor beta chain was recovered during a study of early stage breast cancer tumors. The overall study: Seven or eight ER+/PR+/HER2- tumors were invasive ductal; a few were invasive lobular. Study results and limitations: Enriched TCRB sequences shared across patients were mostly commonly generated sequences. Compared with adjacent normal breast tissue, tumors showed roughly 2.5-fold greater T cell density and higher clonality.

About this clone itself: Its antigen is undetermined.

Each sample had two DNA replicates, about 0.5 ug blood or approximately 1.5 ug tissue. The data were produced by immunoSEQ multiplex PCR, yet TCRdb's version contains in-frame clones alone and is incomplete. The data contain about 3,600 clones, 65% to 75% of them singletons. Germline-derived CDR1 and CDR2 are SGHRS and YFSETQ. The CDR3 consists of 16 residues. The V gene end was trimmed by 4 bases and the J gene end by 0 bases; junction bases not matched to a gene: 7. The J gene is TRBJ2-7, the V gene TRBV5-1; 10 nucleotides line up with TRBD2. The sample was breast tumor tissue. This TCR was recovered from a person in their 40s with breast cancer. As DNA, the CDR3 is TGCGCCAGCAGCCCTCGACTAGCGGGCAGCTCCTACGAGCAGTACTTC. Translation: CASSPRLAGSSYEQYF.